The 7 T cell receptor beta chains in this list originate from one sample, sequenced in a study of cytomegalovirus exposure and HLA in healthy donors. In the PCR, 60 Vbeta and 13 Jbeta primers were used. Clones were sequenced by immunoSEQ multiplex PCR, and TCRdb holds only the in-frame ones, with some missing. The repertoire holds some 170,000 clones, with roughly three quarters as singletons. The sequencing sample was made of PBMCs. These receptors all come from a man aged 18-30 years in good health and CMV-seropositive.

The V gene is TRBV7-7, the J gene TRBJ1-5; no definite D call. Germline V gene sequence: CDR1 SSHAT, CDR2 FNYEAQ (reference sequence). The CDR3 has 17 residues. Trimming took 5 bases from V and 0 from J, leaving 17 bases between them. Here the CDR3 reads CASSGLGRQLSNQPQHF. CDR3 coding DNA: TGTGCCAGCAGCGGATTGGGGAGGCAGCTTAGCAATCAGCCCCAGCATTTT.

Of note for this clone: At one of its ends the junction is not consistent with the germline gene, which may arise from a read error. This chain uses TRBV6-6 with TRBJ1-5; no clear D. Germline V gene data show CDR1 as MNHNY and CDR2 as SVGAGI (reference sequence). The CDR3 extends over 14 amino acids. The CDR3 loop is CASRYYLGEQPQHF. CDR3 bases: TGTGCCAGCAGATACTACCTCGGGGAGCAGCCCCAGCATTTT.

The CDR3 DNA reads as TGTGCCAGCAGTCCTAGGGGGGGCAGCGGGGGGGCCGGGGAGCTGTTTTTT. It specifies CASSPRGGSGGAGELFF. The gene calls are TRBV6-8 and TRBJ2-2; TRBD2 agrees at 10 bases. V lost 5 bases, J lost 6 bases, and 12 bases stayed unmatched. CDR3 length: 17 residues. CDR1 and CDR2 (germline): MNHGY, SAAAGT.

This sequence joins TRBV5-4 and TRBJ1-2; D unclear. V was cut by 4 bases and J by 6 bases, with 13 bases left in between. Per the germline V gene, CDR1 is SGHNT and CDR2 is YYREEE (reference sequence). CDR3 length: 13 amino acids. The CDR3 DNA sequence: TGTGCCAGCAGCCCGGGCCCGAGGGATGGCTACACCTTC. Translation: CASSPGPRDGYTF.

The chain uses TRBV6-5 and TRBJ1-2; no clear D gene. Germline V gene lookup returns CDR1 MNHEY and CDR2 SVGAGI. This CDR3 is 15 amino acids long. Trimming shortened V by 3 bases and J by 0 bases, and 11 bases separated the two germline ends. CDR3 protein: CASSYRSEANYGYTF. CDR3 sequence (DNA): TGTGCCAGCAGTTATCGGTCTGAGGCTAACTATGGCTACACCTTC.

The chain employs TRBV9 and TRBJ1-2; D is ambiguous. The CDR3 totals 13 residues. CDR1 SGDLS and CDR2 YYNGEE come from the germline V gene. Trimming shortened V by 3 bases and J by 8 bases, and 14 bases separated the two germline ends. The CDR3 spells CASSEVEGGGYTF. For the CDR3, the DNA is TGTGCCAGCAGCGAAGTGGAGGGTGGAGGCTACACCTTC.

This chain connects TRBV5-4 to TRBJ2-7; 7 nucleotides align to TRBD1. This CDR3 contains 12 residues. After removal of 1 base from V and 6 bases from J, the junction contained 1 base not matched to a gene. Germline V gene data show CDR1 as SGHNT and CDR2 as YYREEE (reference sequence). The CDR3 nucleotides read TGTGCCAGCAGCTTGTCAGGGGGCGAGCAGTACTTC. Protein: CASSLSGGEQYF.